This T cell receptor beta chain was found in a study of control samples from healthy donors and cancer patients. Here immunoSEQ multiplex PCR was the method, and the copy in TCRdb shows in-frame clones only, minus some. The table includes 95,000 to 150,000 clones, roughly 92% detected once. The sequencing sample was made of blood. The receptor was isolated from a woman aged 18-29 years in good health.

The CDR3 region has the DNA TGTGCCAGCAGCCCCATGGCGGGAGAAACAGATACGCAGTATTTT. It encodes CASSPMAGETDTQYF. The chain recombines TRBV7-6 with TRBJ2-3; 7 bases match TRBD2. The CDR3 sequence is 15 residues long. Germline V gives CDR1 SGHVS, CDR2 FNYEAQ. Germline trimming cut 5 bases from V and 3 bases from J; bases unmatched to any gene: 8.